A selection of T cell receptor beta chains follows, all from one sample in a study of blood T cell repertoires in COVID-19. Data came from immunoSEQ multiplex PCR; TCRdb stores just in-frame clones and leaves some out. Among about 180,000 clones listed, around 89% were seen once. Sequencing input: peripheral blood. Every receptor here comes from a woman in her twenties or thirties with acute or convalescent COVID-19. CDR3s include the opening cysteine and the closing phenylalanine or tryptophan. D genes are given only for firm matches. Clone size is shown for a subset of rows, as once, few, many or a class of expanded clone.

>NA|15|TRBJ2-5|NA|TRBV30
TGTGCCTGGAGTATCCGGGGTGTGATACGAGAGACCCAGTACTTC
CAWSIRGVIRETQYF
>NA|11|TRBJ2-1|NA|TRBV24-1
TGTGCCACCAGTGAGGCGGGACCCCAGTTCTTC
CATSEAGPQFF
>NA|16|TRBJ2-5|once|TRBV4-2
TGTGCCAGCAGCCAAGATCGTGGTAGCGCCCAAGAGACCCAGTACTTC
CASSQDRGSAQETQYF
>TRBD2|17|TRBJ2-1|once|TRBV27
TGTGCCAGCAGTTTATTCAATAGCGGGAGGGCGTACAATGAGCAGTTCTTC
CASSLFNSGRAYNEQFF
>NA|13|TRBJ2-7|NA|TRBV2
TGTGCCAGCTGTCTAGCTAGCTCCTACGAGCAGTACTTC
CASCLASSYEQYF
>NA|14|TRBJ1-5|NA|TRBV27
TGTGCCAGCAGTTTACGGGGGGCCCTTCAGCCCCAGCATTTT
CASSLRGALQPQHF
>TRBD2|14|TRBJ2-1|NA|TRBV7-9
TGTGCCAGCAGCTCCCCTAGCGGGAGTAATGAGCAGTTCTTC
CASSSPSGSNEQFF
>NA|17|TRBJ2-2|NA|TRBV4-1
TGCGCCAGCAGCCAGAGGCTACAGGGACGAAGTAAGGGGGAGCTGTTTTTT
CASSQRLQGRSKGELFF
>NA|15|TRBJ1-5|few|TRBV19
TGTGCCAGTAGTATAATGGGGGCCGCTTATCAGCCCCAGCATTTT
CASSIMGAAYQPQHF
>TRBD2|15|TRBJ2-5|NA|TRBV3-1/TRBV3-2
TGTGCCAGCAGCCGAGCGGGAGGGTATCAAGAGACCCAGTACTTC
CASSRAGGYQETQYF